This TCR beta chain was observed in a study of T cells in Graves' hyperthyroidism and ophthalmopathy. Each ophthalmopathy patient scored at least 3 on the Clinical Activity Score and at least 4 on NOSPECS grade, with duration under 3 months. Diagnoses were made from clinical symptoms, serum measures (thyroxine and TRAb), thyroid ultrasound and orbital computed tomography. The PBMCs were sourced from fresh peripheral blood (about 10 ml). RNA transcripts yielded amplified TCR beta CDR3 regions. In the first-round RT-PCR of the TCR CDR3, the HTBI primer set was used. TCRdb used MiXCR to reprocess the multiplex PCR reads, holding one entry per CDR3 protein. In the table there are some 340,000 distinct CDR3 sequences, around 15% of which are singletons. The CDR3 is 15 residues long. With V trimmed by 6 bases and J by 5 bases, 12 bases remained unmatched. The germline gives CDR1 DFQATT, CDR2 SNEGSKA (reference sequence).

The rearrangement links TRBV20-1 to TRBJ2-1; 8 bases line up with TRBD2. The receptor was derived from a woman aged 40 to 49 with Graves' ophthalmopathy. Sequencing was performed on blood. For the CDR3, the DNA is TGCAGTGCCACCCGGGGGGGGGGGGGCGACAATGAGCAGTTCTTC. Translating gives CSATRGGGGDNEQFF.